What follows describes a single T cell receptor beta chain. Its antigen remains undetermined. There are no base qualities to consult, and no much larger clone falls within one base. Ficoll-Paque density gradient centrifugation was used to isolate PBMCs. From V the trimming removes 3 bases and from J it removes 6 bases, while the gene matches leave 4 bases of the junction unaccounted for. The CDR3 spans 14 residues, from the cysteine through the phenylalanine. The kept DNA is CDR3 alone, 42 bases in frame from the first base. The germline V gene (reference sequence) gives CDR1 as LNHDA and CDR2 as SQIVND. The instrument was an Illumina NovaSeq 6000. cDNA libraries for TCRalpha and TCRbeta were prepared by 5'RACE using constant-segment primers, with sample barcodes and unique molecular identifiers added. RNA was extracted from every sample with Trizol reagent. Amplification of the libraries took two PCR steps, and the second step added a second sample barcode plus Illumina TruSeq adapters. The libraries were sequenced on an Illumina NovaSeq using 2 x 150 bp paired-end reads. Turning to the authors' computational methods: Demultiplexing of reads and collapsing into UMI-guided consensus sequences were performed with migec v1.2.7. With mixcr v2.1.11, UMI consensuses were aligned to TRA and TRB V and J templates and assembled into clonotypes. Expanded or contracted clonotypes were those called significant by both edgeR and NoisET, with noise models trained on biological replicates. For edgeR calls, the cutoffs were a false discovery rate-adjusted p below 0.01 and a log2 fold-change threshold of 1. As an exploratory analysis of dynamics, max-normalized trajectories of the 1000 most abundant clonotypes were examined with PCA combined with hierarchical clustering. Each responding clone was given a CD4 or CD8 phenotype based on the CD4+ and CD8+ repertoires, which had been sequenced separately. TCRdb's own reprocessing of the public reads used fastp at Q25 and MiXCR and kept productive beta chains. Each record represents a unique CDR3 protein, reported with the most common genes and DNA among its rows. TCRdb assigned the V and J calls; the authors' analysis was not used. The sample records over 120,000 distinct CDR3 sequences, approximately 26% of which are singletons. 24% of the sample rests with the top ten.

This record belongs to a study of T-cell memory formation after mild COVID-19 (TCRdb year 2021). At the level of the whole study: TCR sequence clusters from the two donors were largely donor specific. The cohort comprised two young, previously healthy adult volunteers, one female and one male. Longitudinal TCRalpha and TCRbeta repertoire sequencing tracked T-cell clones expanding and contracting after mild COVID-19 in two donors. Study-wide findings and limitations: Only a couple of mild cases were covered by the study, and larger cohorts that include severe cases with pre-infection samples were considered necessary. Contracting CD4+ clones were found mainly in CM and EM memory subsets, while CD8+ clones were enriched in EMRA. Some responding clones were found in pre-infection memory, which suggests that pre-existing cross-reactive memory T cells took part in the SARS-CoV-2 response. Clones contracting from day 15 to 85 had balanced CD4/CD8 phenotypes, while a second wave expanding from day 15 to 37 was biased towards CD4+. Whether the second-wave clones peaking on day 37 were SARS-CoV-2 specific was not confirmed.

The receptor chain draws on TRBV19 and TRBJ1-5; TRBD1 agrees with 8 junctional bases. The receptor's source is an adult woman who had mild COVID-19 (a few samples of this study predate the infection). The sample titles of this study are shuffled in the database, so cell type and time point are left out; the donor was told from shared clones. Sample: PBMCs or a T cell subset sorted from them (not recorded which). The DNA sequence follows: TGTGCCAGTAGTATGGGACAGGCACTTCAGCCCCAGCATTTT. This is translated as CASSMGQALQPQHF.